Only one count was recorded for the clone carrying this TCR beta chain. Its antigen remains unknown. The data were produced by immunoSEQ multiplex PCR, yet TCRdb's version contains in-frame clones alone and is incomplete. The sample carries about 100,000 clones, 68% recorded once. This sample is part of a study of shared clonotypes between healthy human individuals. Whole-study findings and limits: Around 5% was the fraction of naive CD4 clonotypes found shared across a few donors.

This receptor was obtained from a woman younger than 45 in good health. Specimen: memory CD8+ T cells sorted from blood. Subset noted: CD45RO+ cells pooled with CCR7-negative TemRA cells.

CDR3 in amino acids: CSVDIGTSGIYEQYF. The CDR3 bases are TGCAGCGTTGACATCGGGACTAGCGGGATTTACGAGCAGTACTTC. The chain has TRBV29-1 and TRBJ2-7, with 13 bases that match TRBD2. Germline V gives CDR1 SQVTM, CDR2 ANQGSEA. V gave up 3 bases and J gave up 4 bases; unmatched junction bases: 6. This CDR3 region has 15 residues.